The 17 T cell receptor beta chains in this list originate from one sample, sequenced in a study of molecular identifiers for immune sequencing clone quantification. TCRdb reprocessed the PCR reads via MiXCR and lists one record per CDR3 protein. The table has some 41,000 distinct CDR3 sequences, approximately 17% seen once. Material for sequencing was naive CD8+ T cells from blood, with Jurkat cell RNA spiked in. Sample subset: FACS-sorted CD8+CD4-CCR7+CD45RA+ naive T cells. The receptors here all came from a human donor in good health. Some libraries in this study had Jurkat cell RNA spiked in.

This clonotype was seen more than once but under ten times. At one boundary the junction diverges from the germline segment, which might be a read error. V and J are TRBV4-3 and TRBJ1-5; TRBD1 matches 8 bases. The CDR3 loop spans 14 amino acids. Germline V CDR1 and CDR2: LGHNA, YSLEER. The CDR3 is CASSQGTGSQSQHF. The CDR3 region has the DNA TGCGCCAGCAGCCAAGGGACAGGGAGTCAGTCCCAGCATTTT.

This clonotype was picked up many times. J is TRBJ2-7 and V is TRBV27; D is possibly TRBD2 (5 bases). The CDR3 contains 13 residues. Germline lookup yields CDR1 MNHEY and CDR2 SMNVEV (reference sequence). Trimming shortened V by 4 bases and J by 0 bases, and 7 bases separated the two germline ends. The CDR3 sequence: CASSSGNSYEQYF. CDR3 nucleotide sequence: TGTGCCAGCAGTTCGGGAAACTCCTACGAGCAGTACTTC.

This clonotype was counted many times. V usage is TRBV4-3 and J usage is TRBJ2-1; no definite D call. The CDR3 consists of 14 residues. The V end lost 1 base, the J end lost 5 bases, and 9 bases lay between the germline ends. Germline CDR1 and CDR2: LGHNA and YSLEER. CDR3: CASSQVAENNEQFF. CDR3 DNA sequence: TGCGCCAGCAGCCAAGTTGCGGAGAACAATGAGCAGTTCTTC.

This rearrangement joins TRBV4-3 to TRBJ2-7, with 10 nucleotides matching TRBD1. J was trimmed by 4 bases and V by 4 bases; bases with no gene match: 4. The length of the CDR3 is 14 residues. Germline V gene lookup returns CDR1 LGHNA and CDR2 YSLEER. The DNA of the CDR3 is TGCGCCAGCAGCCCTGGGACAGGGGAATACGAGCAGTACTTC. Encoded protein: CASSPGTGEYEQYF.

This chain connects TRBV6-2 or TRBV6-3 to TRBJ2-6, with 10 nucleotides matching TRBD1. This CDR3 is 19 amino acids long. J gave up 1 base and V 5 bases, and 11 bases lay outside the gene matches. Germline CDR1 reads MNHEY; CDR2 reads SVGEGT. CDR3 DNA: TGTGCCAGCAGTGACGCTTCCGGGACAGGGGAATCTGGGGCCAACGTCCTGACTTTC. This sequence encodes CASSDASGTGESGANVLTF.

On this clonotype itself: This may be a read error, as it is one base from a much larger clone. The rearrangement links TRBV4-1 to TRBJ1-1; no reliable D call. The CDR3 has 15 residues. Germline lookup yields CDR1 MGHRA and CDR2 YSYEKL. V was cut by 2 bases and J by 0 bases, with 10 bases left in between. CDR3 DNA: TGCGCCAGCAGCCAAACGGTTTCTATGAACACTGAAGCTTTCTTT. Translated, it gives CASSQTVSMNTEAFF.

This clonotype was observed at least ten times. The V and J genes are TRBV27 and TRBJ2-1, with D perhaps TRBD1 (5 bases). Germline values: CDR1 MNHEY, CDR2 SMNVEV (reference sequence). V was clipped by 4 bases and J by 8 bases, with 21 bases between them. There are 16 residues in the CDR3. The CDR3 here is CASSSLLGRVEDEQFF. As DNA, the CDR3 is TGTGCCAGCAGTTCCCTCCTCGGCAGGGTTGAGGATGAGCAGTTCTTC.

This clonotype has ten or more counts. CDR3 sequence reads: CASSTTGSGEKLFF. For the CDR3, the DNA is TGTGCCAGCTCAACCACCGGGAGTGGCGAAAAACTGTTTTTT. The chain couples TRBV18 to TRBJ1-4; D is unclear. V was pared by 5 bases and J by 8 bases, with 15 bases between. This CDR3 is built from 14 residues. Germline CDR1 is KGHSH and CDR2 is LQKENI. Drawing the rest from reference TRBV18 and TRBJ1-4, the complete variable domain is NAGVMQNPRHLVRRRGQEARLRCSPMKGHSHVYWYRQLPEEGLKFMVYLQKENIIDESGMPKERFSAEFPKEGPSILRIQQVVRGDSAAYFCASSTTGSGEKLFFGSGTQLSVL.

In this sample, this clonotype turned up many times. The chain has TRBV28 and TRBJ2-4, with D hard to call. Germline V gives CDR1 MDHEN, CDR2 SYDVKM. The CDR3 has 17 residues. V shed 3 bases and J shed 5 bases, with 20 bases lying between them. The CDR3 DNA sequence: TGTGCCAGCAGTTTTAGTGCATTTGGGGATCCCGAAAACATTCAGTACTTC. Amino acids: CASSFSAFGDPENIQYF.

At least ten counts were recorded for this clonotype. The chain couples TRBV27 to TRBJ2-7, with D unclear. V was pared by 3 bases and J by 3 bases, with 9 bases between. The CDR3 is 13 residues long. Germline V gene data show CDR1 as MNHEY and CDR2 as SMNVEV (reference sequence). The CDR3, as DNA: TGTGCCAGCAGTTTCGGCCTAAACTACGAGCAGTACTTC. It specifies CASSFGLNYEQYF.

The chain combines TRBV2 with TRBJ2-7, with unresolved D. V was clipped by 5 bases and J by 7 bases, with 12 bases between them. This CDR3 has 12 residues. CDR1 is SNHLY, CDR2 FYNNEI, per germline. The DNA of the CDR3 is TGTGCCAGCAGTAGGCCGGCTCCGGAGCAGTACTTC. Encoded protein: CASSRPAPEQYF.

This clonotype was observed a few times. The chain joins TRBV9 to TRBJ2-7; weak D call: TRBD1 (6 bases). The CDR3 length is 14 residues. V lost 3 bases to trimming and J lost 5 bases, with 15 bases between them. Germline-derived CDR1 and CDR2 are SGDLS and YYNGEE. Here the CDR3 DNA reads TGTGCCAGCAGCGGTGGGGGCGGCGGCGACGAGCAGTACTTC. It is translated as CASSGGGGGDEQYF.

At least ten counts were recorded for this clonotype. The chain combines TRBV27 with TRBJ2-1; D may be TRBD2 (5 bases). V was clipped by 2 bases and J by 5 bases, with 7 bases between them. CDR3 length: 13 amino acids. Germline lookup yields CDR1 MNHEY and CDR2 SMNVEV (reference sequence). The CDR3 DNA is TGTGCCAGCAGTTTAGTCGGGGACAATGAGCAGTTCTTC. This encodes CASSLVGDNEQFF.

This clonotype was found many times. The J gene is TRBJ2-5, the V gene TRBV13, with a tentative D call TRBD1 (6 bases). The CDR3 is 15 residues long. Trimming shortened V by 5 bases and J by 5 bases, and 18 bases separated the two germline ends. CDR1 is PRHDT and CDR2 is FYEKMQ in the germline V gene (reference sequence). This CDR3 is CASSPINIRGETQYF. The CDR3, as DNA: TGTGCCAGCAGCCCCATTAATATAAGGGGGGAGACCCAGTACTTC.

This clonotype was counted a few times. The chain links TRBV6-2 or TRBV6-3 to TRBJ2-7; D may be TRBD1 (5 bases). V dropped 0 bases and J dropped 2 bases, with 11 bases sitting between them. Germline CDR1 and CDR2: MNHEY and SVGEGT. The CDR3 is 15 amino acids. CDR3 in amino acids: CASSYSVTATYEQYF. DNA for the CDR3: TGTGCCAGCAGTTACTCGGTGACAGCTACCTACGAGCAGTACTTC.

This clonotype was recorded many times. The J gene is TRBJ2-2, the V gene TRBV4-2; 12 bases align to TRBD2. The CDR3 sequence is 17 residues long. With V trimmed by 3 bases and J by 8 bases, 10 bases remained unmatched. In germline, CDR1 is LGHNA, CDR2 YNFKEQ. The CDR3 sequence: CASSHRGLAGSKGELFF. The CDR3 bases are TGTGCCAGCAGCCACCGGGGACTAGCGGGCTCCAAGGGGGAGCTGTTTTTT.

This clonotype was detected many times. This chain links TRBV15 with TRBJ2-3, with D tentatively TRBD2 (5 bases). The CDR3 is 13 amino acids. CDR1 and CDR2 from the germline V gene are LNHNV and YYDKDF (reference sequence). The V end was cut by 3 bases, the J end by 5 bases, with 9 bases between. CDR3 in DNA: TGTGCCACCAGCAGCGGGATTAGAGATACGCAGTATTTT. Its protein is CATSSGIRDTQYF.